Listed below are T cell receptor beta chains from one sample, sequenced in a study of blood T cell repertoires in COVID-19. Some clones are missing from TCRdb's copy, which holds only in-frame ones; the method was immunoSEQ multiplex PCR. The data contain 250,000 to 300,000 clones, about nine tenths of them singletons. Sample: peripheral blood. Receptor source: a woman in her 30s with COVID-19, enrolled during active disease. Both conserved end residues are part of each CDR3. D genes are given only for firm matches. Expanded clones get a size class; other rows say once, few or many, or leave the size out.

J,size,D,V,DNA,CDR3
TRBJ1-1,NA,NA,TRBV12-3/TRBV12-4,TGTGCCAGCAGGGACTGGGGAGCCACTGAAGCTTTCTTT,CASRDWGATEAFF
TRBJ2-7,NA,TRBD1,TRBV6-5,TGTGCCAGCGGCAGGGGGTCGTACGAGCAGTACTTC,CASGRGSYEQYF
TRBJ1-2,NA,NA,TRBV5-5,TGTGCCAGCAACTTTATGGGGTTGGGGGCGAACTATGGCTACACCTTC,CASNFMGLGANYGYTF
TRBJ2-7,few,NA,TRBV7-2,TGTGCCAGCAGCTCCTATTTAGCAGCCACCGCCGAGCAGTACTTC,CASSSYLAATAEQYF
TRBJ2-1,NA,TRBD1,TRBV4-1,TGCGCCAGCACCCTACCGGGACAGGGAAACAATGAGCAGTTCTTC,CASTLPGQGNNEQFF
TRBJ2-7,few,NA,TRBV2,TGTGCCAGCAAGGGACAACCTGGCACCTACGAGCAGTACTTC,CASKGQPGTYEQYF
TRBJ1-5,NA,TRBD1,TRBV2,TGTGCCAGCAGTCGGGACAGAGATCAGCCCCAGCATTTT,CASSRDRDQPQHF
TRBJ1-4,NA,NA,TRBV7-6,TGTGCCAGCAGTCTCGAGGGGGTTGCAACTAATGAAAAACTGTTTTTT,CASSLEGVATNEKLFF
TRBJ2-4,NA,NA,TRBV6-1,TGTGCCAGCAGTGAGGACAGTTTAGCCAAAAACATTCAGTACTTC,CASSEDSLAKNIQYF
TRBJ1-5,NA,NA,TRBV18,TGTGCCAGCTCACCGGTCAGGCTCCAGACATTCCCGCAGCCCCAGCATTTT,CASSPVRLQTFPQPQHF
TRBJ2-4,NA,TRBD2,TRBV28,TGTGCCAGCGACCGAGGACTAGCGGGAGTTCCAAACATTCAGTACTTC,CASDRGLAGVPNIQYF
TRBJ2-1,once,NA,TRBV24-1,TGTGCCACCAGTGATTTTGGGGGGAGCTCCTACAATGAGCAGTTCTTC,CATSDFGGSSYNEQFF
TRBJ1-5,few,NA,TRBV15,TGTGCCACCAGCGCCCGGGGGGGCAATCAGCCCCAGCATTTT,CATSARGGNQPQHF
TRBJ2-1,NA,TRBD2,TRBV19,TGTGCCAGTAGAGCGGGAGGGCCTAATGAGCAGTTCTTC,CASRAGGPNEQFF
TRBJ2-1,NA,TRBD2,TRBV11-1,TGTGCCAGCAGCTTAAGGACTAGCGGGATGAATGAGCAGTTCTTC,CASSLRTSGMNEQFF
TRBJ1-6,NA,NA,TRBV2,TGTGCCAGCAGTGCCGGGGGAGATTCACCCCTCCACTTT,CASSAGGDSPLHF
TRBJ1-1,few,TRBD1,TRBV6-2/TRBV6-3,TGTGCCAGCAGTTACGCAGGGGGCTGGACTGAAGCTTTCTTT,CASSYAGGWTEAFF
TRBJ2-3,NA,TRBD2,TRBV29-1,TGCAGCGTTGAGACGGGAATAGCGGGAGCTGTGGGCACAGATACGCAGTATTTT,CSVETGIAGAVGTDTQYF
TRBJ1-5,once,TRBD1,TRBV6-1,TGTGCCAGCAGTGAAGCGCTAGGACAGGGGATATATAGCAATCAGCCCCAGCATTTT,CASSEALGQGIYSNQPQHF
TRBJ1-1,few,NA,TRBV24-1,TGTGCCACCAGTGACAGGGTGAACACTGAAGCTTTCTTT,CATSDRVNTEAFF
TRBJ1-3,few,NA,TRBV5-1,TGCGCCAGCAGCACTGGGGGCTGGGAACGGAGCTCTGGAAACACCATATATTTT,CASSTGGWERSSGNTIYF
TRBJ2-2,NA,TRBD1,TRBV11-3,TGTGCCAGCAGCTCGAGACAGGGGCACGGGGAGCTGTTTTTT,CASSSRQGHGELFF
TRBJ2-7,NA,TRBD2,TRBV11-2,TGTGCCAGCAGCATGACCGGGACTAGCGGTTACGAGCAGTACTTC,CASSMTGTSGYEQYF
TRBJ2-2,NA,TRBD2,TRBV30,TGTGCCTGGACTAGCGGGGCCACCGGGGAGCTGTTTTTT,CAWTSGATGELFF
TRBJ2-7,NA,NA,TRBV19,TGTGCCAGTAGTGACCGACAATTGAGCGAGCAGTACTTC,CASSDRQLSEQYF
TRBJ2-7,NA,TRBD2,TRBV9,TGTGCCAGCAGCCCCCGGTTAGCGGGATTGTACGAGCAGTACTTC,CASSPRLAGLYEQYF
TRBJ2-2,few,TRBD2,TRBV6-1,TGTGCCAGCAGTGAATATCTAGCGGGCGGCACCGGGGAGCTGTTTTTT,CASSEYLAGGTGELFF
TRBJ1-4,NA,TRBD1,TRBV7-8,TGTGCCAGCAGCTATCTCCCGGGACAGGGGTCGGGGCCTGAAAAACTGTTTTTT,CASSYLPGQGSGPEKLFF
TRBJ2-1,NA,NA,TRBV9,TGTGCCAGCAGCGTAGAAGGGGGTAGGGGCAATGAGCAGTTCTTC,CASSVEGGRGNEQFF
TRBJ1-2,NA,TRBD1,TRBV5-1,TGCGCCAGCAGCGTAGGTCGTCAGGGGGCAAGCTATGGCTACACCTTC,CASSVGRQGASYGYTF
TRBJ2-3,NA,NA,TRBV7-2,TGTGCCAGCAGCTTATGGGCCTCAGATACGCAGTATTTT,CASSLWASDTQYF
TRBJ1-4,few,NA,TRBV5-1,TGCGCCAGCAGCCCTAGCCAAGATAATGAAAAACTGTTTTTT,CASSPSQDNEKLFF
TRBJ1-1,NA,NA,TRBV4-3,TGCGCCAGCAGCCAAGTTCCAGGGGCCCTCAGTCGGGCTTTCTTT,CASSQVPGALSRAFF
TRBJ1-2,NA,TRBD1,TRBV27,TGTGCCAGCAGTTCGCCCGCCAGGACAGGGGTCTATGGCTACACCTTC,CASSSPARTGVYGYTF
TRBJ2-7,NA,NA,TRBV7-9,TGTGCCAGCAGCTTAGTAGAGGGAGCGCGATCCTACGAGCAGTACTTC,CASSLVEGARSYEQYF
TRBJ2-5,NA,TRBD2,TRBV18,TGTGCCAGCTCACTCCTCAGCGGGAGTCTACAAGAGACCCAGTACTTC,CASSLLSGSLQETQYF
TRBJ1-2,NA,NA,TRBV12-3/TRBV12-4,TGTGCCAGCAGCCTTGGAGGGCGGGATGGCTACACCTTC,CASSLGGRDGYTF
TRBJ1-6,NA,TRBD1,TRBV6-1,TGTGCCAGCAGTGAAAGGACAGGCAGTAATTCACCCCTCCACTTT,CASSERTGSNSPLHF
TRBJ2-1,once,NA,TRBV20-1,TGCAGTGCTAGGGAGAGGCTAGAGCAGTTCTTC,CSARERLEQFF
TRBJ2-7,NA,NA,TRBV30,TGTGCCTGGGCTGGCGGGACAGCTAACTACGAGCAGTACTTC,CAWAGGTANYEQYF
TRBJ2-2,NA,NA,TRBV18,TGTGCCAGCTCACCACCGTCTAGCGGGGAGCTGTTTTTT,CASSPPSSGELFF
TRBJ2-1,NA,TRBD2,TRBV7-2,TGTGCCAGCAGCTTAGGAAGCGGGAGGGCCTACAATGAGCAGTTCTTC,CASSLGSGRAYNEQFF
TRBJ1-2,NA,NA,TRBV20-1,TGCAGTGCTAGTCCCCAGGGGTATGGCTACACCTTC,CSASPQGYGYTF